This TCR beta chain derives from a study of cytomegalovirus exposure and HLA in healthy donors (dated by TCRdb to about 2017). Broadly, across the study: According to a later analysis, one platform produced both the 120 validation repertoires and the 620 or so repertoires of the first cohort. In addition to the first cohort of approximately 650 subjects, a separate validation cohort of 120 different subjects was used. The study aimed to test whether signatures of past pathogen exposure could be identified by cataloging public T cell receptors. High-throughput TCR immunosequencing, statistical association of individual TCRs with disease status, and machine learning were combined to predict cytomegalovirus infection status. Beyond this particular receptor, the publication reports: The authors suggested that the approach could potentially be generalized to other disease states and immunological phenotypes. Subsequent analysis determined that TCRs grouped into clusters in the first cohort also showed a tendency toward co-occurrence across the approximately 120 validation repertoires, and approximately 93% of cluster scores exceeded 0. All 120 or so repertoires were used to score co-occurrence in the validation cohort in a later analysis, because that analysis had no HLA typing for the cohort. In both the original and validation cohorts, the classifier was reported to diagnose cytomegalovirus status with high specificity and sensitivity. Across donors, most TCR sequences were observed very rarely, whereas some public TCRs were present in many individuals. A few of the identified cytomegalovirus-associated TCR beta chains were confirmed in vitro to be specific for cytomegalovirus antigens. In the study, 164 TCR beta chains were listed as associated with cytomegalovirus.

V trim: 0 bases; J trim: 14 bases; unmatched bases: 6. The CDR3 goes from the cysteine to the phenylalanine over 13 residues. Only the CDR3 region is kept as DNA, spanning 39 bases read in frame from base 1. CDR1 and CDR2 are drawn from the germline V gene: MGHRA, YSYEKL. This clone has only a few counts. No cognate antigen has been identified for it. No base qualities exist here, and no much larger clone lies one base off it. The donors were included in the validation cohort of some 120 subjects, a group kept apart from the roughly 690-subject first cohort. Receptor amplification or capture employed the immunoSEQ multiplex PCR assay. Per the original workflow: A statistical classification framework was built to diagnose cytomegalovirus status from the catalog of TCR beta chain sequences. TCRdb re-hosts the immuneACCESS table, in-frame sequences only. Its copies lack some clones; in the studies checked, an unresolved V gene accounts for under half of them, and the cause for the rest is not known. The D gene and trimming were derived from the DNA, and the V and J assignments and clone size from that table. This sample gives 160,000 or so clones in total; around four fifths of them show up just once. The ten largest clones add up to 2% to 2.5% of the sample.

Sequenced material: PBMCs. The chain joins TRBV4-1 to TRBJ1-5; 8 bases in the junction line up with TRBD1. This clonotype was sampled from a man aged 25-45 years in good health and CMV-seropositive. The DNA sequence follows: TGCGCCAGCAGCCAAGAAACCAGGGGGCCGGAGCATTTT. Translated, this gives CASSQETRGPEHF.